This is a list of T cell receptor beta chains from one sample in a study of blood T cell repertoires in COVID-19. TCRdb's copy holds only in-frame clones and misses some; the assay was immunoSEQ multiplex PCR. The sample yields about 190,000 clones, 80% to 90% seen once. The sequencing sample was made of peripheral blood. Every receptor here comes from an elderly woman with acute or convalescent COVID-19. CDR3s include the opening cysteine and the closing phenylalanine or tryptophan. D genes are given only for firm matches. The size of a clone is reported for some rows only, either as once, few or many, or as a class for expanded clones.

size,J,V,D,DNA,CDR3
few,TRBJ1-1,TRBV3-1/TRBV3-2,-,TGTGCCAGCAGCCCTATCAGCGGGAACCCTGAAGCTTTCTTT,CASSPISGNPEAFF
-,TRBJ1-3,TRBV5-1,TRBD1,TGCGCCAGCAGCTTGGCCGGGACAGGGGCTGGAAACACCATATATTTT,CASSLAGTGAGNTIYF
-,TRBJ2-1,TRBV10-3,TRBD2,TGTGCCACGGAAGGACTAGCGGGGGATAATGAGCAGTTCTTC,CATEGLAGDNEQFF
-,TRBJ1-2,TRBV11-2,-,TGTGCCAGCAGTCAGACAGGCCTGGGTGGCTACACCTTC,CASSQTGLGGYTF
few,TRBJ1-5,TRBV27,-,TGTGCCAGCAGTCTACAGAGAACTGGCAATCAGCCCCAGCATTTT,CASSLQRTGNQPQHF
-,TRBJ1-2,TRBV25-1,TRBD1,TGTGCCAGCAGTGACCCCGCACGGGAGGGGGCTTCGACCTATGGCTACACCTTC,CASSDPAREGASTYGYTF
-,TRBJ2-7,TRBV6-1,-,TGTGCCAGCAGTGAAGGGGGCCCTTACTACGAGCAGTACTTC,CASSEGGPYYEQYF
once,TRBJ2-2,TRBV7-3,TRBD2,TGTGCCAGCGCCACTAGCGGGAAAGCCGGGGAGCTGTTTTTT,CASATSGKAGELFF
-,TRBJ2-1,TRBV7-2,TRBD2,TGTGCCAGCAGCTTTTATAGCGGGAACTCCTACAATGAGCAGTTCTTC,CASSFYSGNSYNEQFF
-,TRBJ1-1,TRBV15,-,TGTGCCACCAGCCGAAGCTGGGGCCTGGGGACTGAAGCTTTCTTT,CATSRSWGLGTEAFF
-,TRBJ1-5,TRBV6-5,-,TGTGCCAGCAGTTACTCTACAGGGCCGAATCAGCCCCAGCATTTT,CASSYSTGPNQPQHF
-,TRBJ1-1,TRBV19,-,TGTGCCAGTACTGAGTGGTATAAACAGCTTTATTTCTACTTT,CASTEWYKQLYFYF
-,TRBJ1-2,TRBV2,-,TGTGCCAGCGGGGACGGACAGCGCCTAGGCCCTACTAACTATGGCTACACCTTC,CASGDGQRLGPTNYGYTF
-,TRBJ2-1,TRBV25-1,TRBD1,TGTGCCAGCAGTGAGGCATCGGGACAGGGCAATGAGCAGTTCTTC,CASSEASGQGNEQFF
-,TRBJ1-1,TRBV12-5,-,TGTGCTAGTGGTTTGGTAAGGGGCTTGGTGAACACTGAAGCTTTCTTT,CASGLVRGLVNTEAFF
-,TRBJ1-6,TRBV28,-,TGTGCCAGCAGGGGGTCAGGGTCACCCCTCCACTTT,CASRGSGSPLHF
-,TRBJ1-2,TRBV10-3,TRBD1,TGTGCCATCAGTGAATCGACAGGGGGCGAACCGCGTGGCTACACCTTC,CAISESTGGEPRGYTF
-,TRBJ2-3,TRBV6-6,TRBD1,TGTGCCAGCAGTAAGGACAGGGGAAGCACAGATACGCAGTATTTT,CASSKDRGSTDTQYF
-,TRBJ2-1,TRBV5-1,-,TGCGCCAGCAGCCCTTCCGTTTACAATGAGCAGTTCTTC,CASSPSVYNEQFF
once,TRBJ2-2,TRBV5-1,TRBD1,TGCGCCAGCAGCGGAACACAGGGGCCTAACACCGGGGAGCTGTTTTTT,CASSGTQGPNTGELFF
-,TRBJ2-5,TRBV7-8,TRBD2,TGTGCCAGCAGCCGAGGCGGGGGGAAACAAGAGACCCAGTACTTC,CASSRGGGKQETQYF
-,TRBJ2-6,TRBV12-3/TRBV12-4,-,TGTGCCAGCAGTCCATCTGGGGCCAACGTCCTGACTTTC,CASSPSGANVLTF
-,TRBJ1-4,TRBV2,-,TGTGCCAGCAGGTCCGGGACAACGGATGAAAAACTGTTTTTT,CASRSGTTDEKLFF
few,TRBJ2-7,TRBV28,TRBD1,TGTGCCAGCAGAAAGGACAGGGGTATCTACGAGCAGTACTTC,CASRKDRGIYEQYF
-,TRBJ1-4,TRBV6-5,-,TGTGCCAGCAGTCCCGGGGGAGCTCCACAAAAACTGTTTTTT,CASSPGGAPQKLFF
-,TRBJ1-5,TRBV18,TRBD1,TGTGCCAGCTCGGCGACAGGGGCCAATCAGCCCCAGCATTTT,CASSATGANQPQHF
-,TRBJ1-1,TRBV18,TRBD1,TGTGCCAGCTCAACACTGACAGGGGGGGCCACTGAAGCTTTCTTT,CASSTLTGGATEAFF
-,TRBJ1-2,TRBV19,-,TGTGCCAGTAGTCTCTCGGGTGGCTACACCTTC,CASSLSGGYTF
-,TRBJ2-5,TRBV27,TRBD2,TGTGCCAGCAGTTTTAGGCTAGCGGGAGCGGAGACCCAGTACTTC,CASSFRLAGAETQYF
-,TRBJ1-1,TRBV19,-,TGTGCCAGTAGTGAGGCCCTTGGCACTGAAGCTTTCTTT,CASSEALGTEAFF
few,TRBJ1-5,TRBV3-1/TRBV3-2,-,TGTGCCAGCAGCCAGGCGGGACCCCATCAGCCCCAGCATTTT,CASSQAGPHQPQHF
once,TRBJ2-5,TRBV3-1/TRBV3-2,TRBD1,TGTGCCAGCAGCCGGACAGGGGAGGAGACCCAGTACTTC,CASSRTGEETQYF
-,TRBJ1-5,TRBV7-2,TRBD1,TGTGCCAGCGGGACAGGGTCTGATCAGCCCCAGCATTTT,CASGTGSDQPQHF
-,TRBJ2-5,TRBV6-5,-,TGTGCCAGCACCCGAGAGCAAGAGACCCAGTACTTC,CASTREQETQYF
-,TRBJ2-2,TRBV14,-,TGTGCCAGCAGCCAAGCTGTACTAGCCGGGGAGCTGTTTTTT,CASSQAVLAGELFF
-,TRBJ1-6,TRBV9,TRBD1,TGTGCCAGCAGCGGATACAGGGGTAATTCACCCCTCCACTTT,CASSGYRGNSPLHF